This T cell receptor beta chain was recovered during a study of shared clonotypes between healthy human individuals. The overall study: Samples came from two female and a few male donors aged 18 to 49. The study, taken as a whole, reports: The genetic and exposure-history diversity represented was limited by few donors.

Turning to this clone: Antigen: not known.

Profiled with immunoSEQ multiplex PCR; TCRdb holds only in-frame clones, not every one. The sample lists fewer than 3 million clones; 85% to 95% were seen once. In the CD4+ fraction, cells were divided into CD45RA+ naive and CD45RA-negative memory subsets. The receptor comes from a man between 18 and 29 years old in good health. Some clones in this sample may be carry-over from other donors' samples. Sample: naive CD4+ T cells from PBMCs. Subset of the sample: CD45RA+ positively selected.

The CDR3 loop reads CASMKRQGRLAAYGEEQYF. In nucleotides, the CDR3 is TGTGCCAGCATGAAGCGACAGGGGCGACTAGCGGCCTACGGAGAAGAGCAGTACTTC. The chain combines TRBV27 with TRBJ2-7; a weak D match, TRBD2 (9 bases). CDR3 size: 19 residues. Trimming left V 7 bases short and J 7 bases short, with 35 bases between. The germline V gene encodes CDR1 MNHEY and CDR2 SMNVEV (reference sequence).